The clone carrying this TCR beta chain was seen a few times. What it binds is not known. This specimen belongs to a study of T cells in Graves' hyperthyroidism and ophthalmopathy. Researchers amplified the TCR beta CDR3 regions from RNA transcripts. The study used the HTBI primer set for a first-round RT-PCR of the TCR CDR3. TCRdb called the multiplex PCR reads again in MiXCR, with one record for every CDR3 protein. The sample lists hundreds of thousands of distinct CDR3 sequences; about 14% were seen once. Germline assignment: CDR1 SGHRS and CDR2 YFSETQ. Trimming stripped 2 bases from V and 2 bases from J, with 16 bases between. CDR3 length: 16 amino acids. The study, taken as a whole, reports: Ophthalmopathy got predicted by the model a median roughly six months before its onset. Researchers found most expanded thyroid clonotypes above 0.001 in blood as well.

The TCR sequence derives from a woman in her forties or fifties with Graves' ophthalmopathy. Input material: blood. The chain uses TRBV5-1 and TRBJ2-5; D assignment may be TRBD1 or TRBD2 (6 bases each). CDR3 nucleotide sequence: TGCGCCAGCAGCTTCGACGGGGGCCGGGGACAAGAGACCCAGTACTTC. This codes for CASSFDGGRGQETQYF.